These 20 T cell receptor beta chains originate from one sample sequenced in a study of blood T cells in healthy people across ages. Primed by a sample-barcoded 5' primer and a J-beta primer mix, a second PCR proceeded for roughly 6 to 12 cycles. TCRdb recomputed calls from the 5' RACE reads with MiXCR, one row per CDR3 protein. The sample lists over 1.5 million distinct CDR3 sequences, less than 50% seen once, with approximately 2.1% in the top ten. Specimen: blood. The receptors here all came from a woman in her thirties or forties in good health.

The sample holds many counts of this clonotype. V gene TRBV29-1 combines with J gene TRBJ2-4, with 10 positions matching TRBD1. The length of the CDR3 is 14 residues. Germline values: CDR1 SQVTM, CDR2 ANQGSEA. With V trimmed by 6 bases and J by 5 bases, 7 bases remained unmatched. CDR3 sequence (DNA): TGCAGCGTCTTGACGGGGACAGGGGAAAACATTCAGTACTTC. This gives the protein CSVLTGTGENIQYF.

The chain is built from TRBV29-1 and TRBJ2-5, with no clear D. V lost 1 base, J lost 2 bases, and 11 bases lay in between. Per the germline V gene, CDR1 is SQVTM and CDR2 is ANQGSEA. The CDR3 is 14 residues long. The CDR3 sequence: CSVEGARRQETQYF. CDR3 nucleotides: TGCAGCGTTGAAGGGGCGAGAAGACAAGAGACCCAGTACTTC.

The rearrangement uses TRBV27 and TRBJ1-1; D unclear. The CDR3 has 15 residues. Per the germline V gene, CDR1 is MNHEY and CDR2 is SMNVEV (reference sequence). V lost 5 bases, J lost 1 base, and 14 bases lay in between. The CDR3 coding sequence is TGTGCCAGCAGTCTAGGGTGGCAAACGAACACTGAAGCTTTCTTT. Translation: CASSLGWQTNTEAFF.

The chain recombines TRBV5-1 with TRBJ1-4; possibly TRBD1 for D (5 bases). With 4 bases removed from V and 5 bases from J, the gap between germline ends came to 18 bases. This CDR3 contains 16 residues. The germline gives CDR1 SGHRS, CDR2 YFSETQ. The CDR3 protein is CASSLTAIRSNEKLFF. CDR3 nucleotide sequence: TGCGCCAGCAGCCTGACAGCGATCCGTTCCAATGAAAAACTGTTTTTT.

This clonotype was recorded a few times. The chain couples TRBV2 to TRBJ2-3, with TRBD2 matching 7 bases. V was pared by 8 bases and J by 3 bases, with 8 bases of the junction left unmatched. Germline CDR1 SNHLY, CDR2 FYNNEI. This CDR3 contains 14 residues. The CDR3 DNA reads TGTGCCAGCCAGGGAGCGGGGTATACAGATACGCAGTATTTT. Translating it yields CASQGAGYTDTQYF.

The chain joins TRBV6-5 to TRBJ1-1; D not certain. The V gene lost 4 bases and the J gene lost 3 bases, with 18 bases spanning the gap. There are 16 residues in the CDR3. Per germline, CDR1 MNHEY and CDR2 SVGAGI. For the CDR3, the DNA is TGTGCCAGCAGTTCTAAGCCAGGTTCGAGGCACACTGAAGCTTTCTTT. Translating gives CASSSKPGSRHTEAFF.

This clonotype showed up just a few times. This chain connects TRBV15 to TRBJ1-2; D unclear. Germline values: CDR1 LNHNV, CDR2 YYDKDF (reference sequence). The CDR3 runs to 13 residues. The germline V and J ends were trimmed by 6 bases and 8 bases, with 16 bases remaining between them. The CDR3 sequence: CATSSVDAYGYTF. In DNA, the CDR3 is TGTGCCACCAGTTCAGTAGACGCCTACGGCTACACCTTC.

The chain links TRBV6-2 or TRBV6-3 to TRBJ2-7, with 10 nucleotides matching TRBD2. J gave up 0 bases and V 6 bases, and 5 bases lay outside the gene matches. The CDR3 sequence is 15 residues long. Per the germline V gene, CDR1 is MNHEY and CDR2 is SVGEGT. The CDR3 reads CASRSSGGPSYEQYF. DNA for the CDR3: TGTGCCAGCAGATCTAGCGGGGGCCCCTCCTACGAGCAGTACTTC.

The chain recombines TRBV20-1 with TRBJ1-2, with TRBD1 identical over 7 bases. The germline CDR1 and CDR2 sequences are DFQATT and SNEGSKA (reference sequence). The length of the CDR3 is 14 residues. V dropped 3 bases and J dropped 8; count of bases not matched to a gene: 12. The chain's CDR3 is CSASREGARGGYTF. The CDR3, as DNA: TGCAGTGCTAGCAGAGAGGGGGCAAGGGGGGGCTACACCTTC.

This clonotype was counted between two and nine times. The gene calls are TRBV15 and TRBJ1-2; D may be TRBD1 (5 bases). The CDR3 consists of 16 residues. The V end was cut by 0 bases, the J end by 4 bases, with 15 bases between. The germline V gene encodes CDR1 LNHNV and CDR2 YYDKDF (reference sequence). CDR3: CATSRDSPHGAYGYTF. Written as DNA, the CDR3 is TGTGCCACCAGCAGAGATTCGCCCCACGGGGCCTATGGCTACACCTTC.

This clonotype was observed a single time. At one end the junction does not follow the germline gene, possibly because of a read error. The chain has TRBV7-2 and TRBJ2-3, with TRBD2 matching 10 bases. CDR3 length equals 15 residues. The germline gives CDR1 SGHTA, CDR2 FQGNSA. The CDR3 is CAGSLRLAGADTQYF. CDR3 bases: TGTGCCGGCAGCTTACGTCTAGCGGGGGCAGATACGCAGTATTTT.

The chain has TRBV4-3 and TRBJ1-2, with 8 nucleotides matching TRBD1. With V trimmed by 2 bases and J by 5 bases, 13 bases remained unmatched. Germline lookup yields CDR1 LGHNA and CDR2 YSLEER. The CDR3 has 17 amino acids. This chain's CDR3 is CASSQTFGGQDIYGYTF. The CDR3, as DNA: TGCGCCAGCAGCCAAACCTTCGGGGGACAGGATATATATGGCTACACCTTC.

This clonotype appeared a few times. A junction end diverges from the germline sequence, so it may reflect a read error. The gene calls are TRBV7-2 and TRBJ2-1, with TRBD1 matching over 7 bases. The germline V gene has CDR1 SGHTA and CDR2 FQGNSA. The CDR3 is 15 amino acids. CDR3 in DNA: TGTGCCAGCAGCTTAGAGGGACAGCGATACAGTGAGCAGTTCTTC. This translates into CASSLEGQRYSEQFF.

The genes are TRBV6-5 and TRBJ1-2; TRBD1 agrees at 7 bases. With V trimmed by 5 bases and J by 0 bases, 9 bases remained unmatched. Germline CDR1 and CDR2: MNHEY and SVGAGI. The CDR3 totals 16 residues. This CDR3 reads CASSKRGTAPNYGYTF. For the CDR3, the DNA is TGTGCCAGCAGTAAAAGAGGGACAGCTCCTAACTATGGCTACACCTTC.

The chain employs TRBV24-1 and TRBJ2-5; 7 positions match TRBD2. The J call may be in error: the DNA end matches TRBJ2-7 better. The germline V gene has CDR1 KGHDR and CDR2 SFDVKD. This CDR3 is 13 amino acids long. The DNA of the CDR3 is TGTGCCACCAGTGCGGGGGGACCCTACGAGCAGTACTTC. It yields the protein CATSAGGPYEQYF.

This clonotype was observed a few times. V usage is TRBV11-2 and J usage is TRBJ2-3; 8 bases line up with TRBD2. Germline values: CDR1 SGHAT, CDR2 FQNNGV. The CDR3 spans 15 residues. Germline trimming cut 3 bases from V and 3 bases from J; bases unmatched to any gene: 5. The DNA for the CDR3 is TGTGCCAGCAGCTTGGAGGGCGGGGGGACAGATACGCAGTATTTT. Amino acid sequence: CASSLEGGGTDTQYF.

This clonotype was picked up a small number of times. The chain employs TRBV5-1 and TRBJ2-3; tentatively, D is TRBD1 or TRBD2 (5 bases each). With 6 bases removed from V and 2 bases from J, the gap between germline ends came to 13 bases. The CDR3 totals 14 residues. The germline gives CDR1 SGHRS, CDR2 YFSETQ. CDR3 sequence: CASTHGGPTDTQYF. DNA of the CDR3: TGCGCCAGCACTCATGGGGGTCCCACAGATACGCAGTATTTT. Together with reference TRBV5-1 and TRBJ2-3, the CDR3 gives the full variable domain: KAGVTQTPRYLIKTRGQQVTLSCSPISGHRSVSWYQQTPGQGLQFLFEYFSETQRNKGNFPGRFSGRQFSNSRSEMNVSTLELGDSALYLCASTHGGPTDTQYFGPGTRLTVL.

The chain couples TRBV28 to TRBJ2-7, with D unclear. Germline CDR1 and CDR2: MDHEN and SYDVKM. This CDR3 is 14 amino acids long. Trimming left V 5 bases short and J 2 bases short, with 13 bases between. Here the CDR3 reads CASSPSQRTYEQYF. The CDR3 nucleotides are TGTGCCAGCAGTCCAAGCCAAAGAACCTACGAGCAGTACTTC.

This chain joins TRBV5-1 and TRBJ1-2, with 7 bases identical to TRBD1. The J segment lost 3 bases and the V segment lost 1 base, leaving 9 bases of the junction unmatched. This CDR3 spans 16 amino acids. Germline V CDR1 and CDR2: SGHRS, YFSETQ. CDR3 residues: CASSLPGQPLDYGYTF. The CDR3, as DNA: TGCGCCAGCAGCTTGCCGGGACAGCCCCTAGACTATGGCTACACCTTC.

The genes are TRBV5-6 and TRBJ2-5; D possibly corresponds to TRBD1 (6 bases). Looked up from germline, CDR1 is SGHDT and CDR2 is YYEEEE. Trimming pared 4 bases from V and 4 bases from J, leaving 14 bases between. This CDR3 comprises 14 residues. This chain's CDR3 is CASSTGQRIETQYF. The CDR3 DNA reads TGTGCCAGCAGCACTGGACAGCGTATAGAGACCCAGTACTTC.